Listed here is a single TCR beta chain. This sample was taken from a study of cytomegalovirus exposure and HLA in healthy donors. CDR3 length equals 16 residues. The ends were cut back, 7 bases at V and 0 bases at J, with 15 bases in the middle. The V gene's germline CDR1 is MNHNY and CDR2 SVGAGI (reference sequence). PCR employed 60 Vbeta and 13 Jbeta primers. Clones were sequenced by immunoSEQ multiplex PCR, and TCRdb holds only the in-frame ones, with some missing. The sample includes approximately 100,000 clones. The sequence came from a middle-aged man in good health and CMV-seronegative. Sequences were obtained from PBMCs. This chain connects TRBV6-6 to TRBJ1-4; TRBD1 is a possible D gene (5 bases). CDR3 sequence (DNA): TGTGCCAGCATCCTTACAACGGGGGCAACTAATGAAAAACTGTTTTTT. Its translation: CASILTTGATNEKLFF.